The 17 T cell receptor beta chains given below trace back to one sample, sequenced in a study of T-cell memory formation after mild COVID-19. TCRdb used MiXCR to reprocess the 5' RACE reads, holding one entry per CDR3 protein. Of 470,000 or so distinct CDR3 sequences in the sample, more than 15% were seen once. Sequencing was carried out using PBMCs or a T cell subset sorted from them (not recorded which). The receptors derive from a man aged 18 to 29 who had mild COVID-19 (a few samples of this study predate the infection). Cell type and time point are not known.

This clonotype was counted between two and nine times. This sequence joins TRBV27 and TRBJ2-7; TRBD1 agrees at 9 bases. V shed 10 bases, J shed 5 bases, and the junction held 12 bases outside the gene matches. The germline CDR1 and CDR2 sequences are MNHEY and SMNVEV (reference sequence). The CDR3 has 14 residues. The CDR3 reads CATRPKDRGHEQYV. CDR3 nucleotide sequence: TGTGCCACCAGACCGAAGGACAGGGGCCACGAGCAGTACGTC.

CDR3 protein: CASSPQSSTDTQYF. The CDR3 DNA reads as TGTGCCAGCAGCCCCCAATCGAGCACAGATACGCAGTATTTT. The chain uses TRBV5-4 and TRBJ2-3; the D is unclear. V lost 4 bases and J lost 0, with 9 bases in between. CDR3 size: 14 residues. The germline V gene has CDR1 SGHNT and CDR2 YYREEE (reference sequence).

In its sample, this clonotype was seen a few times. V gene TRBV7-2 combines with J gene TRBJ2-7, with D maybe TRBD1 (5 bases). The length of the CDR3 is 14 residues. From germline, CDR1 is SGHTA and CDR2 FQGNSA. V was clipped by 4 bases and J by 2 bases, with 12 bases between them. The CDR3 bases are TGTGCCAGCAGCTCCGTAAGGGGTCCCTACGAGCAGTACTTC. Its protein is CASSSVRGPYEQYF.

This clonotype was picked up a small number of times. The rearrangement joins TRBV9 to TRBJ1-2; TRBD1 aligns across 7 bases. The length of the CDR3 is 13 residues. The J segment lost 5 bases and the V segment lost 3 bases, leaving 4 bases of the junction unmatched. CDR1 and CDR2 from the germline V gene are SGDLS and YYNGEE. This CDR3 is CASSATGLYGYTF. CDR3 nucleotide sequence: TGTGCCAGCAGCGCGACAGGGCTATATGGCTACACCTTC. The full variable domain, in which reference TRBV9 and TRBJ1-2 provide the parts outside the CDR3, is DSGVTQTPKHLITATGQRVTLRCSPRSGDLSVYWYQQSLDQGLQFLIQYYNGEERAKGNILERFSAQQFPDLHSELNLSSLELGDSALYFCASSATGLYGYTFGSGTRLTVV.

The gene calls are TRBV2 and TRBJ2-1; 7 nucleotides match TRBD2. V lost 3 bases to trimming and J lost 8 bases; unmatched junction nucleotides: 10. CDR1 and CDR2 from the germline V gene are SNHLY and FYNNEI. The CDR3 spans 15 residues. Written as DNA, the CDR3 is TGTGCCAGCAGTGATGGGGGGACTAAGGCGTATGAGCAGTTCTTC. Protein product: CASSDGGTKAYEQFF.

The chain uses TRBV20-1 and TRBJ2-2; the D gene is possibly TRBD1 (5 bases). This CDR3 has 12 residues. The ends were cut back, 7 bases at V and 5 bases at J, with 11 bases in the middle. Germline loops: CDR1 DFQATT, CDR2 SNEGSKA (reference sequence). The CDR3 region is CSGAGPTGELFF. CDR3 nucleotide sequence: TGCAGTGGCGCAGGGCCAACCGGGGAGCTGTTTTTT.

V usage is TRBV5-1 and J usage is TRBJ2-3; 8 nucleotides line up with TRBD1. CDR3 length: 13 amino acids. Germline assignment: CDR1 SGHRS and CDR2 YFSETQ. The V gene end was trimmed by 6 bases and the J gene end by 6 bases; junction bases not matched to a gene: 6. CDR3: CASMGQVTDTQYF. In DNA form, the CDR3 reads TGCGCCAGCATGGGACAGGTGACGGATACGCAGTATTTT.

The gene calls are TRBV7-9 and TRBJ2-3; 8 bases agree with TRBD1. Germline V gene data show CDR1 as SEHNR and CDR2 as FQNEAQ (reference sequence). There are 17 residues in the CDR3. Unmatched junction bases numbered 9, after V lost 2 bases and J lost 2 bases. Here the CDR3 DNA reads TGTGCCAGCAGCTTACCCCCAGGGGGCGCATCCACAGATACGCAGTATTTT. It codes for CASSLPPGGASTDTQYF.

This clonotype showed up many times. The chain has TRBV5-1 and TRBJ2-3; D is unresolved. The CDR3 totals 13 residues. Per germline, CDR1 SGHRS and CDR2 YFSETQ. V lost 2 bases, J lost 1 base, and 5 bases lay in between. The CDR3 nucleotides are TGCGCCAGCAGCTTCCCGGGCACAGATACGCAGTATTTT. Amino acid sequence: CASSFPGTDTQYF.

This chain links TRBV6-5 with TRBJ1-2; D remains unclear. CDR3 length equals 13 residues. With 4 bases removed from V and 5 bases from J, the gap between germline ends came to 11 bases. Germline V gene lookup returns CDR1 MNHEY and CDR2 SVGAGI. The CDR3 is CASSSSDVYGYTF. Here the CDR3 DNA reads TGTGCCAGCAGTTCCTCGGACGTTTATGGCTACACCTTC.

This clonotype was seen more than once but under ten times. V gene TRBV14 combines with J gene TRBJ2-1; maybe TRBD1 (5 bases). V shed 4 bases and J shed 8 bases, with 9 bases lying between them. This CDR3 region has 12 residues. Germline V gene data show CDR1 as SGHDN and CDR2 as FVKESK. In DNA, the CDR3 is TGTGCCAGCAGCCCAGGGAATTATGAGCAGTTCTTC. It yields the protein CASSPGNYEQFF.

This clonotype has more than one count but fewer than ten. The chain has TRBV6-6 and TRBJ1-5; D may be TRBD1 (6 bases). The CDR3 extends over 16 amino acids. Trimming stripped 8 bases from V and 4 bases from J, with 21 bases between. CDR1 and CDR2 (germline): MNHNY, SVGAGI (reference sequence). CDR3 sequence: CASDGQGQGRNQPQHF. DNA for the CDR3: TGTGCCAGCGACGGCCAGGGGCAGGGCCGGAATCAGCCCCAGCATTTT.

The CDR3 reads CASSRDRVGKLFF. CDR3 DNA sequence: TGCGCCAGCAGCCGGGACAGGGTCGGAAAACTGTTTTTT. The gene calls are TRBV4-3 and TRBJ1-4; 9 nucleotides match TRBD1. The germline CDR1 and CDR2 sequences are LGHNA and YSLEER. This CDR3 is 13 amino acids long. Trimming took 4 bases from V and 10 from J; bases not matched to a gene: 4.

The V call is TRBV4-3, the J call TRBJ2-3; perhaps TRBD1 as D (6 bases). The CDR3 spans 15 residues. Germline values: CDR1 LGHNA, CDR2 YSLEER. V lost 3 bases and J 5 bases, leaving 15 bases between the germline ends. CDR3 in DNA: TGCGCCAGCAGCCAGGCCTACAGGGTGGGAGATACGCAGTATTTT. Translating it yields CASSQAYRVGDTQYF.

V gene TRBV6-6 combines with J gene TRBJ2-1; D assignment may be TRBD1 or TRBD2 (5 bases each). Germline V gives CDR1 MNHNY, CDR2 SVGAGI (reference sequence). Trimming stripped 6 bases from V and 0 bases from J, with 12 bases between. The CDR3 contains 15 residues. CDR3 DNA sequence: TGTGCCAGCAGAACCGGGACCGACTCCTACAATGAGCAGTTCTTC. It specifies CASRTGTDSYNEQFF.

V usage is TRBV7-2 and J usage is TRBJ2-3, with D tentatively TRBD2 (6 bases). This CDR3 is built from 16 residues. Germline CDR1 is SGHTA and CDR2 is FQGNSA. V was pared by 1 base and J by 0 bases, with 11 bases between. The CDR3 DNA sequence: TGTGCCAGCAGCTTAGTGGCGGGGTTGAGCACAGATACGCAGTATTTT. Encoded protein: CASSLVAGLSTDTQYF.

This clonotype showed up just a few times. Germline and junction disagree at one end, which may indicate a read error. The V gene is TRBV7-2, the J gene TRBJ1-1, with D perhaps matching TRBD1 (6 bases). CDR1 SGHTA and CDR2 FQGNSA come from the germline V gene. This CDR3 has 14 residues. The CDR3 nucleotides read TGTGCCAGCAGCTTAAGGACAGATAACACTGAAGCCTTCTTT. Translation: CASSLRTDNTEAFF. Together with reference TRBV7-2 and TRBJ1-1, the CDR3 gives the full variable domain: GAGVSQSPSNKVTEKGKDVELRCDPISGHTALYWYRQSLGQGLEFLIYFQGNSAPDKSGLPSDRFSAERTGGSVSTLTIQRTQQEDSAVYLCASSLRTDNTEAFFGQGTRLTVV.